Sequencing of this TCR beta chain was carried out in a study of blood T cell repertoires in COVID-19 (dated by TCRdb to about 2020). Background on the whole study: Samples from collaborators originated in the United States, Italy and Spain and spanned both the acute and convalescent phases of COVID-19. Where HLA class I and class II types were available, the types were taken from metadata supplied by the sample provider, not from assay-based typing. The repertoires were made available in a free public database intended to serve as a resource for research on the immune response to SARS-CoV-2. The material from the prospective study consisted of cDNA or gDNA derived from T cells, B-cell-depleted T cells, or PBMCs. Samples came from the ongoing ImmuneRACE study (first 160 participants) plus 1,254 subjects from 6 global collaborators. Sample metadata almost always included a de-identified subject ID, COVID-19 status, age in years and sex. The dataset comprised deeply sampled blood TCRbeta repertoires from subjects exposed to, actively infected with, or recovered from COVID-19. Study-level results and caveats: Clinical and demographic metadata were provided uncurated, with the amount varying by source and participant.

One collaborating source in Seattle enrolled patients while the patients were actively infected and followed the patients over time throughout the course of disease. Whole blood was collected in K2EDTA tubes by collaborating institutions according to the institutions' own protocols. For TCRbeta analysis, collaborator samples were shipped as frozen whole blood, as isolated PBMCs, or as DNA extracted from either sample type. The immunoSEQ Assay, a bias-controlled multiplex PCR, was used to amplify TCRbeta CDR3 regions from genomic DNA. As for the original processing: Within the assay, amplification of reference gene primers was used to estimate how many nucleated cells each sample contained. To quantify the absolute abundance of each unique TCRbeta CDR3 rearrangement, sequence reads were collapsed and filtered. For each sample, productive Simpson clonality was calculated as the square root of Simpson's diversity index over productive rearrangements. TCRdb's version of the immuneACCESS table is confined to in-frame rearrangements and falls short of the full clone set. An unresolved V gene accounts for under half of the shortfall where checked; the remainder is of unknown origin. That table supplies the V and J calls and clone size; D and trimming were determined from the DNA. Across this sample there are about 140,000 clones, with 88% seen only once. Roughly 2.5% of the sample is held by the ten biggest clonotypes.

In regard to this clone: The clone's antigen remains unknown. Base-call qualities are not available, and no considerably larger clone is one nucleotide away.

Sequencing was performed on peripheral blood. The TCR was taken from a human donor with COVID-19, enrolled during active disease. The donor label of this sample is uncertain.

The CDR3 corresponds to CASSQDLAGHYEQYF. The DNA sequence is TGTGCCAGCAGCCAAGATTTGGCAGGCCACTACGAGCAGTACTTC. Recombination joined TRBV4-2 with TRBJ2-7, with the D gene call left open. Measured from the cysteine to the phenylalanine, the CDR3 is 15 residues long. Left in the record is the CDR3 DNA by itself, 45 bases read in frame from the first base. CDR1 LGHNA and CDR2 YNFKEQ were looked up in the germline V gene. The V and J ends are trimmed by 0 bases and 3 bases, leaving 12 bases between them.